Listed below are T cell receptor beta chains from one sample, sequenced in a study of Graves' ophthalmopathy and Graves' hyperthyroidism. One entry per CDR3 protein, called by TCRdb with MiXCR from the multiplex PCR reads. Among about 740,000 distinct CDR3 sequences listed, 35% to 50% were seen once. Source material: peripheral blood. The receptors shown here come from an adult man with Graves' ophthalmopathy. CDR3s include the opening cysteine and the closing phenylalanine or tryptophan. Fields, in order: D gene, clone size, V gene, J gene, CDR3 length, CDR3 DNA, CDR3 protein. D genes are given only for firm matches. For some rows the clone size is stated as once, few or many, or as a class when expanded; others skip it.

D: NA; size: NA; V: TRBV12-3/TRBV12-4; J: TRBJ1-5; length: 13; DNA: TGTGCCAGCAGTGCAGGGAGCAATCAGCCCCGGCATTTT; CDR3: CASSAGSNQPRHF
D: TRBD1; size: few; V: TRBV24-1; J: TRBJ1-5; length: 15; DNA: TGTGCCACCAGTGCCCTTGGACAGGGGAATCAGCCCCAGCATTTT; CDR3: CATSALGQGNQPQHF
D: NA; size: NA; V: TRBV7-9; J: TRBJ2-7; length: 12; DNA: TGTGCCAGCAGCATAGGACCCTTCGAGCAGTACTTC; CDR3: CASSIGPFEQYF
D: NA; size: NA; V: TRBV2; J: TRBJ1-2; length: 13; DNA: TGTGCCAGCCAAGCAGGGAGGATCTATGGCTACACCTTC; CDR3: CASQAGRIYGYTF
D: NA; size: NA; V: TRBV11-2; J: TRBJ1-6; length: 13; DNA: TGTGCCAGCAGTTCCCAGCTTAATTCACCCCTCCACTTT; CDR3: CASSSQLNSPLHF
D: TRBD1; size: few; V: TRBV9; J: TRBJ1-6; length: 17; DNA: TGTGCCAGCAGCTTATATTTCCCAGGGGGCATAAATTCACCCCTCCACTTT; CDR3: CASSLYFPGGINSPLHF
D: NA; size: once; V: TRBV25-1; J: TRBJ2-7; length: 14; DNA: TGTGCCAGCAGTTACATCCCACAGGGCTCCGAGCAGTACTTC; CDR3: CASSYIPQGSEQYF
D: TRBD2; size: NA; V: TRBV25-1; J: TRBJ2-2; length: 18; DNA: TGTGCCACCAGTGATACTAGCGGGAGGATCCCAGTCACCGGGGAGCTGTTTTTT; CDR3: CATSDTSGRIPVTGELFF
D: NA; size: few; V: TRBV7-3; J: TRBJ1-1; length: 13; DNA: TGTGCCAGCAGCTCCGCCGTGAGCACTGAAGCTTTCTTT; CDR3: CASSSAVSTEAFF
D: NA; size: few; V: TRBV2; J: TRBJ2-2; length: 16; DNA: TGTGCCAGCAGTCTTATAGCGGTCGCGAACACCGGGGAGCTGTTTTTT; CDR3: CASSLIAVANTGELFF
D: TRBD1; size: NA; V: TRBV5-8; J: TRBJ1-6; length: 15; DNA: TGTGCCAGCAGCTTAGACAGGGGGCGTGGGTCACCCCTCCACTTT; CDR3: CASSLDRGRGSPLHF
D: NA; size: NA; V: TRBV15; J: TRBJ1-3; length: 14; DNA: TGTGCCACCAGCAGAGCTCCCTCTGGTAACACCATATATTTT; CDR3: CATSRAPSGNTIYF
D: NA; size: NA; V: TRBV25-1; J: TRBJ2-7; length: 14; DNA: TGTGCCAGCAGTGCACCGGGACAAGCCTACGAGCAGTACTTC; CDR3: CASSAPGQAYEQYF
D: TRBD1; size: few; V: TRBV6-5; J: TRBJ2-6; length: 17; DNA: TGTGCCAGCAGTTCATTAGGACAGGACTCTGGGGCCAACGTCCTGACTTTC; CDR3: CASSSLGQDSGANVLTF
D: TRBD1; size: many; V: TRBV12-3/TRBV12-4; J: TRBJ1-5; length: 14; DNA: TGTGCCAGCACTCGGGACAGGGGAAATCAGCCCCAGCATTTT; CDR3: CASTRDRGNQPQHF
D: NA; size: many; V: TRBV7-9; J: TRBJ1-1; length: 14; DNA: TGTGCCAGCAGCTTGACGGGGATGAACACTGAAGCTTTCTTT; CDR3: CASSLTGMNTEAFF
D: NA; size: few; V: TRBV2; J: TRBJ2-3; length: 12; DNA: TGTGCCAGCAGTGTTAGGACGGATACGCAGTATTTT; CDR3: CASSVRTDTQYF
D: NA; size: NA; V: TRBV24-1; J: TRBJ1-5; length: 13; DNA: TGTGCCACCGGGGAGTATAGCAATCAGCCCCAGCATTTT; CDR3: CATGEYSNQPQHF
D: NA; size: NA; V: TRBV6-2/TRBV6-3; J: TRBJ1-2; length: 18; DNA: TGTGCCAGCAGTTACTTGTTACGTTCTGGGACGACATACTATGGCTACACCTTC; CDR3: CASSYLLRSGTTYYGYTF
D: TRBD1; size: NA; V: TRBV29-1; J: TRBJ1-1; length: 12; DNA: TGCAGTCCAGGGGGCGGGAACACTGAAGCTTTCTTT; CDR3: CSPGGGNTEAFF
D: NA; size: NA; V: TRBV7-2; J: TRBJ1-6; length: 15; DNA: TGTGCCAGCAGCTTTAGCAGACGAGGTAATTCACCCCTCCACTTT; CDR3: CASSFSRRGNSPLHF
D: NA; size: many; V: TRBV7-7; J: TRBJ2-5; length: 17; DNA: TGTGCCAGCAGCCAATTCTCCCTTTTGCGAGGACAAGAGACCCAGTACTTC; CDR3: CASSQFSLLRGQETQYF
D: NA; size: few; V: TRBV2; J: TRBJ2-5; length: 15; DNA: TGTGCCAGCAGCCCCGGGGGTGCAGGGGCAGAGACCCAGTACTTC; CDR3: CASSPGGAGAETQYF
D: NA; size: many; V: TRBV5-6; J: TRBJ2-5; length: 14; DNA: TGTGCCAGCAGCTTGGGACGGATCCAAGAGACCCAGTACTTC; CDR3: CASSLGRIQETQYF
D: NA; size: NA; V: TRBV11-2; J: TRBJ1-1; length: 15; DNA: TGTGCCAGCAGCTCCTCGGGGGGGGCGAGCACTGAAGCTTTCTTT; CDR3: CASSSSGGASTEAFF
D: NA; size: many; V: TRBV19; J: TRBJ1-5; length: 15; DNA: TGTGCCAGTAGTATTCAGGGGATGGGCAATCAGCCCCAGCATTTT; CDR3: CASSIQGMGNQPQHF
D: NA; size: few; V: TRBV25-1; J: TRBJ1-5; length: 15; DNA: TGTGCCAGCAGTGAATTGGGACTGGGCAATCAGCCCCAGCATTTT; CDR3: CASSELGLGNQPQHF
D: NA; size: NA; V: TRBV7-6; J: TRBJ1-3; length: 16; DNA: TGTGCCAGCTCACCGACGGTAAATGCGGCGGGAAACACCATATATTTT; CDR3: CASSPTVNAAGNTIYF
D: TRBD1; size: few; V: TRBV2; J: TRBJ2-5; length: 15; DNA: TGTGCCAGCAGTGGAGACAGGGTCGCACTAGAGACCCAGTACTTC; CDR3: CASSGDRVALETQYF
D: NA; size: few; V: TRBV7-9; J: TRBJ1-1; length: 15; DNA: TGTGCCAGCAGCTTTTCGGTTATACGGAACACTGAAGCTTTCTTT; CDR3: CASSFSVIRNTEAFF
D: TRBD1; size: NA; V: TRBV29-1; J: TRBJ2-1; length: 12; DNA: TGCAGCGTTGCTATAGGACAGGGGGGGCAGTTCTTC; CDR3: CSVAIGQGGQFF